This TCR beta chain was recovered during a study of shared clonotypes between healthy human individuals. Turning to this clone: Its specificity is unknown. This sample includes further DNA sequences coding for the same CDR3.

Overall study results and limits: Depth was large, yet rarefaction showed that sorted-subset sequencing was incomplete.

Several immunoSEQ plates received, in even portions, the genomic DNA of each subset. Method: immunoSEQ multiplex PCR; TCRdb's copy keeps in-frame clones and lacks some. The sample yields roughly 2,300,000 clones, around 93% seen once. The CDR3 is 12 amino acids. CD4+ cell separation produced CD45RA+ naive and CD45RA-negative memory subsets. This sequence joins TRBV21-1 and TRBJ1-5. TRBV21-1 is termed a pseudogene. The receptor was isolated from a man younger than 35 in good health. Some clones in this sample may be carry-over from other donors' samples. Sequencing was done on a sample of naive CD4+ T cells from PBMCs. Described subset: CD45RA+ positively selected. Here the CDR3 DNA reads TGTGCCAGCAGCAAAGGGGATCAGCCCCAGCATTTT. The encoded protein is CASSKGDQPQHF.